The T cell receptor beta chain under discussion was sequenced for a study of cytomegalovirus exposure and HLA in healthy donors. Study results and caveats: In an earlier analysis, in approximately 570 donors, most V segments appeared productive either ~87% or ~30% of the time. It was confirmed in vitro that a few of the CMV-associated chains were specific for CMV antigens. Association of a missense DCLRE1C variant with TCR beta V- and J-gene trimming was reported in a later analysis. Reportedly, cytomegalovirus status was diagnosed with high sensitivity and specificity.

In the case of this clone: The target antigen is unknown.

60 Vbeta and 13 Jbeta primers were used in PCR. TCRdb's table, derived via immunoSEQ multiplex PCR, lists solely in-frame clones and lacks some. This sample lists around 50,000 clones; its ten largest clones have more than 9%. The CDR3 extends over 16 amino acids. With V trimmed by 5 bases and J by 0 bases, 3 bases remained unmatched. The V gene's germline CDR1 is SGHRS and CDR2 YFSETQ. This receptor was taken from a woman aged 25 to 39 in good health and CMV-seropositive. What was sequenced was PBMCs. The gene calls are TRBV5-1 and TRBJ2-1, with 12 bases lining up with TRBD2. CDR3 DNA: TGCGCCAGCAGGACTAGCGGGGGTGTCTCCTACAATGAGCAGTTCTTC. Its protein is CASRTSGGVSYNEQFF. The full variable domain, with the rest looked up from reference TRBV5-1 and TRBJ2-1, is KAGVTQTPRYLIKTRGQQVTLSCSPISGHRSVSWYQQTPGQGLQFLFEYFSETQRNKGNFPGRFSGRQFSNSRSEMNVSTLELGDSALYLCASRTSGGVSYNEQFFGPGTRLTVL.